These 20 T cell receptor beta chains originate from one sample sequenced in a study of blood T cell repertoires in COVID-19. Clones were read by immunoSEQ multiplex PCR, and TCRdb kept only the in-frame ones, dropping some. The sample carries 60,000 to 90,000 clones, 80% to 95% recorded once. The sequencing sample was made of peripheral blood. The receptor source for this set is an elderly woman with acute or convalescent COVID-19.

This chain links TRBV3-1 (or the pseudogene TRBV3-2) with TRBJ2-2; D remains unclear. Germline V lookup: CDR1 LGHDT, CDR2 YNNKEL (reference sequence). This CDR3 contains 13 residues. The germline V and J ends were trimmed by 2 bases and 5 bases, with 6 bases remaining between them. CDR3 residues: CASSQLTTGELFF. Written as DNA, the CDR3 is TGTGCCAGCAGCCAACTCACAACCGGGGAGCTGTTTTTT.

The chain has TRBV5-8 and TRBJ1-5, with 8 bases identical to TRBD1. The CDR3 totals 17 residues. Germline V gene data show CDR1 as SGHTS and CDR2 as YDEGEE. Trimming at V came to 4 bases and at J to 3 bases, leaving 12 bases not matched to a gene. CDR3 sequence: CASSRYGTGRNNQPQHF. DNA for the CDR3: TGTGCCAGCAGCCGCTACGGGACAGGACGGAACAATCAGCCCCAGCATTTT.

The CDR3 here is CASSEGGPPNEKLFF. The CDR3 DNA reads as TGTGCCAGCAGTGAAGGAGGGCCTCCTAATGAAAAACTGTTTTTT. The chain uses TRBV6-1 and TRBJ1-4; D ambiguous. The germline V and J ends were trimmed by 1 base and 3 bases, with 9 bases remaining between them. The CDR3 runs to 15 residues. Germline CDR1 and CDR2: MNHNS and SASEGT.

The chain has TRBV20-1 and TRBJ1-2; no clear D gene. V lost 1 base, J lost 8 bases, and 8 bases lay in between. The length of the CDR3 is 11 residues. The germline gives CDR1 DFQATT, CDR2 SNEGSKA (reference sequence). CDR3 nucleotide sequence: TGCAGTGCTAGAGTCGCTGGCGGCTACACCTTC. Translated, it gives CSARVAGGYTF.

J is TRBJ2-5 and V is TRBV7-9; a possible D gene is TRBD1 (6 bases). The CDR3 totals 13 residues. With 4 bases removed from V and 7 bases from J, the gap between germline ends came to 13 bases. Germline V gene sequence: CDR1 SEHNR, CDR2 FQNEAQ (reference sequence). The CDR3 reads CASSSSLTGTQYF. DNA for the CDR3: TGTGCCAGCAGCTCGAGTTTGACAGGGACCCAGTACTTC.

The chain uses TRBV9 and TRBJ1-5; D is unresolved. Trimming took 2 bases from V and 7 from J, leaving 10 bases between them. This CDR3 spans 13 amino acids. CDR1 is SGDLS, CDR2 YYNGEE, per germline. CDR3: CASSVGSTQPQHF. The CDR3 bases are TGTGCCAGCAGCGTTGGCAGTACGCAGCCCCAGCATTTT.

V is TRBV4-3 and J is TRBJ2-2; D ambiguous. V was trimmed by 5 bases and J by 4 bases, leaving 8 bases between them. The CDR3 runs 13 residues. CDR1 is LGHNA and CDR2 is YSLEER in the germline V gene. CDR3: CASSFEVTGELFF. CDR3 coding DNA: TGCGCCAGCAGCTTCGAGGTCACCGGGGAGCTGTTTTTT.

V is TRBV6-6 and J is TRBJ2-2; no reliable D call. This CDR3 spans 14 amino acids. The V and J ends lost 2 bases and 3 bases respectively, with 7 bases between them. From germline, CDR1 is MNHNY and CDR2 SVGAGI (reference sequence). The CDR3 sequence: CASSYGRDTGELFF. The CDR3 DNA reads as TGTGCCAGCAGTTACGGTCGGGACACCGGGGAGCTGTTTTTT.

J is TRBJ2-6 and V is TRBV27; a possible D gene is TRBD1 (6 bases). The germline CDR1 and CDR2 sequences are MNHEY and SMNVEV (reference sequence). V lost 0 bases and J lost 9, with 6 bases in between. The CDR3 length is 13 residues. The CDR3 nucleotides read TGTGCCAGCAGTTTATCCAGGGGCAACGTCCTGACTTTC. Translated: CASSLSRGNVLTF.

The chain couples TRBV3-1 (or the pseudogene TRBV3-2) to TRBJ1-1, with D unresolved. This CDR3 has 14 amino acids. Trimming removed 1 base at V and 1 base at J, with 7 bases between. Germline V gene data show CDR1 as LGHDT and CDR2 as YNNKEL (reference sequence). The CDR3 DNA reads TGTGCCAGCAGCCAAGTCCCAGGGAACACTGAAGCTTTCTTT. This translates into CASSQVPGNTEAFF.

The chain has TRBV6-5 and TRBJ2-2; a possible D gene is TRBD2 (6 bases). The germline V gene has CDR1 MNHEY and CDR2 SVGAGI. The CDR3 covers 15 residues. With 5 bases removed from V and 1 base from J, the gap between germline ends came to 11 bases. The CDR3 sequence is CASSPGGLNTGELFF. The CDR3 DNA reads TGTGCCAGCAGTCCTGGGGGGTTGAACACCGGGGAGCTGTTTTTT.

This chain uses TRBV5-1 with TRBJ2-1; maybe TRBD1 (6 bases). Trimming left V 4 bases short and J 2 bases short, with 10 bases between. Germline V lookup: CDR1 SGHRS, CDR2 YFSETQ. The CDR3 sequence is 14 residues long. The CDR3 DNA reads TGCGCCAGCAGCAAAGGACAGACCTACAATGAGCAGTTCTTC. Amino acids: CASSKGQTYNEQFF.

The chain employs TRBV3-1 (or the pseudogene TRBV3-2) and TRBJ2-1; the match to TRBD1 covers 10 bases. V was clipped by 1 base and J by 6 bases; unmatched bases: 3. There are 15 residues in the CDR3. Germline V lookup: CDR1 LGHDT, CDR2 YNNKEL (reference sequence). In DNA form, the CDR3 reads TGTGCCAGCAGCCAAGTGGGACAGGGGACCAATGAGCAGTTCTTC. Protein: CASSQVGQGTNEQFF.

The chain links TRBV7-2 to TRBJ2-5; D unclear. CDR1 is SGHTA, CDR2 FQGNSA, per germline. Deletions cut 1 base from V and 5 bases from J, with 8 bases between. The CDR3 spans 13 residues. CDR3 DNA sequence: TGTGCCAGCAGCTTAGGCGAGGCGGAGACCCAGTACTTC. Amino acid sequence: CASSLGEAETQYF.

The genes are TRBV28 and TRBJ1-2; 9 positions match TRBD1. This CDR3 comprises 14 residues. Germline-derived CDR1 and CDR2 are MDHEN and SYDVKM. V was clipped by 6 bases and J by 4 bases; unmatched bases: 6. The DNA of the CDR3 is TGTGCCAGCAGAAAACAGGGGGCAGGCTATGGCTACACCTTC. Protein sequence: CASRKQGAGYGYTF.

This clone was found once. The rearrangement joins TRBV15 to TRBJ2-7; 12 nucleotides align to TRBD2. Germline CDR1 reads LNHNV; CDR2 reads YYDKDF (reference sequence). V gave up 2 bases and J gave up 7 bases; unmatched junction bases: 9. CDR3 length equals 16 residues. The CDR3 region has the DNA TGTGCCACCAGCAGATATGAGGGACTAGCGGGTGATGAGCAGTACTTC. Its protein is CATSRYEGLAGDEQYF.

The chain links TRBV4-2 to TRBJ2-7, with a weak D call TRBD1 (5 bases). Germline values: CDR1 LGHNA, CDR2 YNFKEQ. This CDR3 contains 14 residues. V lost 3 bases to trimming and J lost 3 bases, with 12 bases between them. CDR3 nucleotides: TGTGCCAGCAGCCAGGGGCAGATTCACTACGAGCAGTACTTC. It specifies CASSQGQIHYEQYF.

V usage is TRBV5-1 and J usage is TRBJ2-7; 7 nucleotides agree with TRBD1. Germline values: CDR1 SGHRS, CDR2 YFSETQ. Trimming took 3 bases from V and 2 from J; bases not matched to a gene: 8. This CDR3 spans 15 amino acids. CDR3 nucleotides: TGCGCCAGCAGCTCTGGACAGGTCACTACCTACGAGCAGTACTTC. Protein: CASSSGQVTTYEQYF.

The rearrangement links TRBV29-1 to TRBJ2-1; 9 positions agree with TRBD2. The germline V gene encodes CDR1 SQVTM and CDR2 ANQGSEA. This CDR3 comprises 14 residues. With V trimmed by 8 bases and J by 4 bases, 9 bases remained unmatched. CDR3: CSSKVAGVYNEQFF. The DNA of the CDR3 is TGCAGCTCAAAGGTAGCGGGAGTTTACAATGAGCAGTTCTTC.

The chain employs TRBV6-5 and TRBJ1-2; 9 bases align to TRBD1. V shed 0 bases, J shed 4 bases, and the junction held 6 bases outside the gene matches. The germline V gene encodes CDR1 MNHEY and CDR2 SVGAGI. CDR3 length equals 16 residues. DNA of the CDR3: TGTGCCAGCAGTTACTCGATGGGACAGGGCAGCTATGGCTACACCTTC. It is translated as CASSYSMGQGSYGYTF.